The clone carrying this TCR beta chain was seen ten or more times. This specimen comes from a study of T cells of healthy individuals. The CDR3 runs 12 residues. CDR1 is SNHLY and CDR2 is FYNNEI in the germline V gene. V lost 8 bases and J lost 5, with 11 bases in between. TCRdb reprocessed the 5' RACE reads with MiXCR, giving one entry per CDR3 protein. Here the sample spans under 70,000 distinct CDR3 sequences, approximately 15% being singletons. This TCR was recovered from a human donor in good health. The rearrangement uses TRBV2 and TRBJ2-3; D possibly corresponds to TRBD2 (6 bases). CDR3 protein: CASRGLLDTQYF. CDR3 sequence (DNA): TGTGCCAGCCGGGGACTGCTAGATACGCAGTATTTT. Supplemented by reference TRBV2 and TRBJ2-3, the full variable domain reads EPEVTQTPSHQVTQMGQEVILRCVPISNHLYFYWYRQILGQKVEFLVSFYNNEISEKSEIFDDQFSVERPDGSNFTLKIRSTKLEDSAMYFCASRGLLDTQYFGPGTRLTVL.